The T cell receptor beta chain described here comes from a study of CD8+CD57+ T cells in acquired aplastic anemia. Genomic DNA provided the template from which TCR beta VDJ and CDR3 profiles were obtained. TCRdb re-called the reads with MiXCR, one entry per CDR3 protein. The sample has under 350,000 distinct CDR3 sequences, about 50% seen once. CDR1 and CDR2 (germline): SQVTM, ANQGSEA. This CDR3 has 14 residues. The V and J ends lost 8 bases and 1 base respectively, with 17 bases between them. Those patients picked for sequencing had displayed CD8+CD57+ cell expansion on flow cytometry. The enrolled patients all had severe acquired aplastic anemia.

The specimen sequenced was sorted CD4+, CD8+, or CD8+CD57+ T cells (not recorded which) from PBMCs. This receptor was taken from a human donor with aplastic anemia. This chain connects TRBV29-1 to TRBJ2-5; D possibly corresponds to TRBD2 (5 bases). The CDR3 nucleotides are TGCAGCACCCGAATCCCGGGGATCCAAGAGACCCAGTACTTC. Protein: CSTRIPGIQETQYF.